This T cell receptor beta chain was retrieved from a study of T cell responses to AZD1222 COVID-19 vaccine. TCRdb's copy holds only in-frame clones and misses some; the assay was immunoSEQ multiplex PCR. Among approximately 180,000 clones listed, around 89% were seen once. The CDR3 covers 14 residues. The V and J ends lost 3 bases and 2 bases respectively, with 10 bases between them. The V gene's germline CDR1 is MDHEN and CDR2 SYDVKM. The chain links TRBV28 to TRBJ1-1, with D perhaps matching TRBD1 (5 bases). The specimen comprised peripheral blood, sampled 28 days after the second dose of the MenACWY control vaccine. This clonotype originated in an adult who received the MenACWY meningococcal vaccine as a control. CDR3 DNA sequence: TGTGCCAGCAGTTTTCATCGGGGCAACACTGAAGCTTTCTTT. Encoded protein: CASSFHRGNTEAFF.